The sequence of this T cell receptor (beta chain) was determined in a study of T cell changes during pregnancy in multiple sclerosis. Data came from immunoSEQ multiplex PCR; TCRdb stores just in-frame clones and leaves some out. The sample includes 70,000 to 75,000 clones, around 92% seen only once; the top ten take about 2.2%. The CDR3 totals 14 residues. CDR1 and CDR2 (germline): MNHNY, SVGAGI (reference sequence). The ends lost 7 bases at V and 6 bases at J; junction bases unmatched: 8. The rearrangement links TRBV6-6 to TRBJ2-7, with 11 bases matching TRBD2. The source is a female donor with multiple sclerosis, enrolled in a pregnancy study. The input for sequencing was peripheral blood, taken before pregnancy. The CDR3 is CASIPGLAVGEQYF. The DNA of the CDR3 is TGTGCCAGCATTCCGGGACTAGCGGTAGGCGAGCAGTACTTC.